Detailed here is one T cell receptor (beta chain). Its antigen is not known. Vbeta (60) and Jbeta (13) primers were used in the PCR. Method: immunoSEQ multiplex PCR; TCRdb's copy keeps in-frame clones and lacks some. In the table there are fewer than 250,000 clones, about 90% of which are singletons. This record belongs to a study of cytomegalovirus exposure and HLA in healthy donors. Study-wide findings and caveats: Presence/absence results assume similar sequencing depth per donor, which may not hold. For TCR beta chains, V- and J-gene trimming was later linked to a missense DCLRE1C variant. The CMV antigen specificity of three CMV-associated chains was confirmed through in vitro analysis.

The sequenced material came from PBMCs. The receptor was isolated from a man aged 25-45 years in good health and CMV-seronegative.

The CDR3 loop reads CASSSGGTRAFF. The CDR3 DNA is TGTGCCAGCAGCTCAGGGGGAACAAGGGCTTTCTTT. The V call is TRBV5-6, the J call TRBJ1-1; 7 positions agree with TRBD1. This CDR3 comprises 12 residues. The V segment lost 3 bases and the J segment 11 bases; nucleotides outside the gene matches: 7. CDR1 and CDR2 from the germline V gene are SGHDT and YYEEEE. The complete variable domain, with remaining parts taken from reference TRBV5-6 and TRBJ1-1, reads DAGVTQSPTHLIKTRGQQVTLRCSPKSGHDTVSWYQQALGQGPQFIFQYYEEEERQRGNFPDRFSGHQFPNYSSELNVNALLLGDSALYLCASSSGGTRAFFGQGTRLTVV.